The source of this TCR beta chain is a study of shared clonotypes between healthy human individuals. Every subset had its genomic DNA shared out evenly among several immunoSEQ plates. This table comes from immunoSEQ multiplex PCR, and its TCRdb copy is limited to in-frame clones, with some not included. There are hundreds of thousands of clones in the sample; roughly nine tenths occur only once, and approximately 24% lies in the top ten. The length of the CDR3 is 14 residues. CDR1 LNHDA and CDR2 SQIVND come from the germline V gene (reference sequence). V dropped 0 bases and J dropped 7 bases, with 10 bases sitting between them. The study's findings and limits: Naive CD4 clonotypes overlapped across several donors at about 5.2%. Depth of sequencing was expected to influence donor clonotype sharing.

As defined, naive CD8 cells were CD45RO-negative and positively selected for CCR7, with terminally differentiated effector memory CD45RA+ cells excluded. For this clone: No antigen is known for it.

The sample comprised naive CD8+ T cells sorted from blood. The clonotype was recovered from a man aged 25 to 40 in good health. The rearrangement links TRBV19 to TRBJ2-1; D possibly corresponds to TRBD2 (6 bases). As DNA, the CDR3 is TGTGCCAGTAGTATAGAACTAGCCTCGAATGAGCAGTTCTTC. This sequence encodes CASSIELASNEQFF.